This TCR beta chain stems from a study of T cells after somatic rescue of genetic block. Here immunoSEQ multiplex PCR was the method, and the copy in TCRdb shows in-frame clones only, minus some. This sample has 9,500 to 15,000 clones; 71% occur once, and the top ten carry approximately 12%. Trimming left V 4 bases short and J 0 bases short, with 4 bases between. Looked up from germline, CDR1 is SGHRS and CDR2 is YFSETQ. This CDR3 is built from 12 residues. The V call is TRBV5-1, the J call TRBJ1-1; D remains ambiguous. The sequence was collected from a boy aged 5-17 years. Sample: peripheral blood mononuclear cells (PBMCs). The CDR3, as DNA: TGCGCCAGCAGCGAACTGAACACTGAAGCTTTCTTT. It encodes CASSELNTEAFF.